A selection of T cell receptor beta chains follows, all from one sample in a study of cytomegalovirus exposure and HLA in healthy donors. Only in-frame clones appear in the TCRdb table, and some are missing; sequencing was by immunoSEQ multiplex PCR. This sample has about 160,000 clones; about three fifths occur once, and the top ten carry roughly 6.4%. The sample consisted of PBMCs. The receptors come from a woman aged 60 to 75 in good health and CMV-seropositive. Both conserved end residues are part of each CDR3. Each record gives: J gene, D gene, clone size, V gene, CDR3 protein, CDR3 DNA. A D gene is named only where the DNA matches it firmly. A clone size is listed for some rows: how often the clone was seen (once, few, many), or a class if it is expanded.

>TRBJ2-1|TRBD2|NA|TRBV7-2
CASIPSSGLYNEQFF
TGTGCCAGCATACCCTCTAGCGGGTTATACAATGAGCAGTTCTTC
>TRBJ2-2|NA|NA|TRBV18
CASSQTTSTGELFF
TGTGCCAGCTCACAAACAACTAGCACCGGGGAGCTGTTTTTT
>TRBJ2-3|NA|few|TRBV29-1
CSVGHIGGVADTQYF
TGCAGCGTAGGACATATTGGAGGGGTCGCAGATACGCAGTATTTT
>TRBJ2-4|NA|NA|TRBV13
CASSLSRDKNIQYF
TGTGCCAGCAGCCTGAGCCGAGATAAAAACATTCAGTACTTC
>TRBJ2-3|NA|NA|TRBV7-2
CASSQSSADTQYF
TGTGCCAGCAGCCAATCTAGCGCAGATACGCAGTATTTT
>TRBJ2-3|TRBD2|NA|TRBV18
CASSRLAGGRTDTQYF
TGTGCCAGCTCACGACTAGCGGGAGGACGCACAGATACGCAGTATTTT
>TRBJ1-1|TRBD1|NA|TRBV28
CASSLEGTAYMNTEAFF
TGTGCCAGCAGTTTAGAAGGGACAGCGTACATGAACACTGAAGCTTTCTTT
>TRBJ2-3|NA|NA|TRBV28
CASSLGRATDTQYF
TGTGCCAGCAGTTTGGGGAGAGCCACAGATACGCAGTATTTT
>TRBJ2-7|TRBD2|NA|TRBV6-5
CASSYGLAGVYEQYF
TGTGCCAGCAGTTACGGACTAGCGGGAGTTTACGAGCAGTACTTC
>TRBJ2-7|NA|NA|TRBV7-9
CASTGGNYEQYF
TGTGCCAGCACGGGCGGGAACTACGAGCAGTACTTC
>TRBJ1-3|TRBD1|NA|TRBV11-2
CASSLTGVSGNTIYF
TGTGCCAGCAGCTTGACAGGGGTCTCTGGAAACACCATATATTTT
>TRBJ1-2|NA|NA|TRBV9
CASSVASIAALEGYTF
TGTGCCAGCAGCGTAGCTTCTATCGCGGCCTTAGAAGGCTACACCTTC
>TRBJ1-2|TRBD1|NA|TRBV14
CASSPGTGRGGYTF
TGTGCCAGCAGCCCCGGGACAGGGCGGGGTGGCTACACCTTC
>TRBJ2-7|NA|NA|TRBV6-5
CASRGVSSYEQYF
TGTGCCAGCAGAGGGGTCTCCTCCTACGAGCAGTACTTC
>TRBJ2-5|NA|NA|TRBV29-1
CSGEWVAGETQYF
TGCAGCGGGGAGTGGGTCGCGGGGGAGACCCAGTACTTC
>TRBJ2-2|TRBD2|NA|TRBV7-9
CASSGGTSGRARELFF
TGTGCCAGCAGCGGAGGGACTAGCGGGAGGGCCCGGGAGCTGTTTTTT
>TRBJ1-5|NA|once|TRBV7-2
CASSSSYGQPQHF
TGTGCCAGCAGCTCCTCCTACGGTCAGCCCCAGCATTTT
>TRBJ1-5|NA|NA|TRBV18
CASSPGGILNQPQHF
TGTGCCAGCTCCCCCGGCGGGATTCTCAATCAGCCCCAGCATTTT
>TRBJ1-5|NA|NA|TRBV7-8
CASSPDRSQPQHF
TGTGCCAGCAGCCCCGACAGGTCCCAGCCCCAGCATTTT
>TRBJ2-3|NA|NA|TRBV29-1
CSVSGSSTDTQYF
TGCAGCGTCAGCGGGTCGAGCACAGATACGCAGTATTTT
>TRBJ1-5|NA|NA|TRBV5-4
CASSLDGRVGQPQHF
TGTGCCAGCAGCCTGGACGGCCGGGTAGGTCAGCCCCAGCATTTT
>TRBJ2-1|NA|NA|TRBV28
CASSLPLTAYNEQFF
TGTGCCAGCAGTTTACCCCTGACAGCCTACAATGAGCAGTTCTTC
>TRBJ2-3|TRBD2|NA|TRBV5-4
CASSNPSVAGFNTDTQYF
TGTGCCAGCAGCAACCCGTCGGTAGCGGGGTTCAACACAGATACGCAGTATTTT
>TRBJ2-1|TRBD2|NA|TRBV28
CASSLTQLAGIDNEQFF
TGTGCCAGCAGTTTAACCCAACTAGCGGGAATCGACAATGAGCAGTTCTTC
>TRBJ1-1|TRBD1|NA|TRBV2
CASKGQGYTEAFF
TGTGCCAGCAAGGGACAGGGGTACACTGAAGCTTTCTTT
>TRBJ2-7|TRBD1|once|TRBV30
CAWSTGQGFYEQYF
TGTGCCTGGAGTACAGGACAGGGGTTCTACGAGCAGTACTTC
>TRBJ2-1|TRBD2|few|TRBV9
CASSVGLAGIDEQFF
TGTGCCAGCAGCGTTGGACTAGCGGGAATTGATGAGCAGTTCTTC
>TRBJ2-2|NA|few|TRBV6-4
CASSDSRYTGELFF
TGTGCCAGCAGTGACTCCCGTTACACCGGGGAGCTGTTTTTT
>TRBJ2-2|TRBD2|few|TRBV9
CASSVSLNLAGNTGELFF
TGTGCCAGCAGCGTATCGTTGAACCTAGCGGGAAACACCGGGGAGCTGTTTTTT
>TRBJ2-1|TRBD1|NA|TRBV19
CASSIMQGAGNEQFF
TGTGCCAGTAGTATAATGCAGGGGGCGGGCAATGAGCAGTTCTTC
>TRBJ2-7|NA|few|TRBV6-1
CASSELPWDTTYEQYF
TGTGCCAGCAGTGAACTCCCCTGGGACACTACCTACGAGCAGTACTTC
>TRBJ1-5|NA|NA|TRBV7-2
CASSLMVGGSQPQHF
TGTGCCAGCAGCTTAATGGTCGGGGGGAGTCAGCCCCAGCATTTT
>TRBJ2-3|NA|NA|TRBV5-1
CASMVQHGDTQYF
TGCGCCAGCATGGTACAGCACGGAGATACGCAGTATTTT
>TRBJ2-7|NA|few|TRBV7-2
CASSLNAGAGGEQYF
TGTGCCAGCAGCTTAAATGCGGGGGCCGGGGGCGAGCAGTACTTC